These T cell receptor beta chains were read from a single sample in a study of CD4+ T cells in melanoma. The assay was immunoSEQ multiplex PCR, and TCRdb's table has in-frame clones only and misses some. The table has about 14,000 clones, 63% seen once. The sequencing sample was made of cells from a culture (not recorded whether cultured in vitro). Receptor source: a human donor with melanoma. Each CDR3 is given with its conserved first and last residue. The D gene is left open where the match is weak. Expanded clones are given a class, and other clones once, few, many or no size at all.

size: -
V: TRBV5-6
J: TRBJ2-2
length: 15
D: -
CDR3: CASSLVQSNTGELFF
DNA: TGTGCCAGCAGCTTAGTACAGAGTAACACCGGGGAGCTGTTTTTT

size: -
V: TRBV7-9
J: TRBJ1-5
length: 15
D: -
CDR3: CASSLVGVRNQPQHF
DNA: TGTGCCAGCAGCTTAGTGGGGGTACGGAATCAGCCCCAGCATTTT

size: -
V: TRBV6-6
J: TRBJ1-2
length: 16
D: TRBD1
CDR3: CASSSPTGTTNYGYTF
DNA: TGTGCCAGCAGTTCTCCGACAGGGACAACTAACTATGGCTACACCTTC

size: few
V: TRBV19
J: TRBJ2-3
length: 15
D: TRBD2
CDR3: CASSKLAGNTDTQYF
DNA: TGTGCCAGTAGTAAGCTAGCGGGGAACACAGATACGCAGTATTTT

size: -
V: TRBV7-8
J: TRBJ1-5
length: 15
D: TRBD1
CDR3: CASSINRGRNQPQHF
DNA: TGTGCCAGCAGCATTAACAGGGGAAGGAATCAGCCCCAGCATTTT

size: -
V: TRBV10-2
J: TRBJ2-5
length: 13
D: -
CDR3: CASSAVGRETQYF
DNA: TGCGCCAGCAGTGCCGTCGGGCGAGAGACCCAGTACTTC

size: few
V: TRBV7-2
J: TRBJ2-1
length: 16
D: TRBD2
CDR3: CASSSSSAGGYNEQFF
DNA: TGTGCCAGCAGCTCTAGCTCAGCGGGAGGTTACAATGAGCAGTTCTTC

size: -
V: TRBV4-1
J: TRBJ2-3
length: 18
D: TRBD2
CDR3: CASSQRLAGGQSTDTQYF
DNA: TGCGCCAGCAGCCAGCGACTAGCGGGGGGGCAGAGCACAGATACGCAGTATTTT

size: -
V: TRBV7-9
J: TRBJ1-6
length: 15
D: -
CDR3: CASSFGGTQDSPLHF
DNA: TGTGCCAGCAGCTTTGGCGGGACGCAAGATTCACCCCTCCACTTT

size: -
V: TRBV7-9
J: TRBJ2-3
length: 19
D: TRBD2
CDR3: CASSFLPGLALSSTDTQYF
DNA: TGTGCCAGCAGCTTTTTACCGGGACTAGCACTTTCTAGCACAGATACGCAGTATTTT

size: -
V: TRBV20-1
J: TRBJ1-1
length: 10
D: -
CDR3: CSVKETTAFF
DNA: TGCAGTGTAAAAGAGACCACCGCTTTCTTT

size: -
V: TRBV6-4
J: TRBJ2-1
length: 14
D: -
CDR3: CASSAVYSYNEQFF
DNA: TGTGCCAGCAGCGCAGTTTACTCCTACAATGAGCAGTTCTTC

size: -
V: TRBV29-1
J: TRBJ2-1
length: 14
D: -
CDR3: CSVVGGLGVDEQFF
DNA: TGCAGCGTTGTAGGTGGGCTAGGAGTCGATGAGCAGTTCTTC

size: -
V: TRBV4-1
J: TRBJ2-3
length: 17
D: -
CDR3: CASSQEGAGGGTDTQYF
DNA: TGCGCCAGCAGCCAAGAGGGGGCCGGCGGGGGCACAGATACGCAGTATTTT

size: -
V: TRBV7-3
J: TRBJ2-7
length: 13
D: -
CDR3: CASSPQPGGEQYF
DNA: TGTGCCAGCAGCCCCCAACCTGGGGGCGAGCAGTACTTC

size: -
V: TRBV5-1
J: TRBJ2-3
length: 14
D: TRBD2
CDR3: CASSRGGDTDTQYF
DNA: TGCGCCAGCAGCCGGGGGGGGGACACAGATACGCAGTATTTT

size: -
V: TRBV6-5
J: TRBJ2-3
length: 13
D: TRBD2
CDR3: CASSPTGGGTQYF
DNA: TGTGCCAGCAGTCCCACGGGGGGAGGTACGCAGTATTTT

size: few
V: TRBV2
J: TRBJ1-6
length: 18
D: TRBD1
CDR3: CASSAPGTGAAYNSPLHF
DNA: TGTGCCAGCAGTGCCCCCGGGACAGGGGCGGCCTATAATTCACCCCTCCACTTT

size: -
V: TRBV5-6
J: TRBJ1-2
length: 15
D: -
CDR3: CASSLALNTNYGYTF
DNA: TGTGCCAGCAGCTTGGCCCTGAATACTAACTATGGCTACACCTTC

size: few
V: TRBV5-1
J: TRBJ1-6
length: 14
D: -
CDR3: CASSLGSANSPLHF
DNA: TGCGCCAGCAGCTTGGGTTCAGCAAATTCACCCCTCCACTTT

size: once
V: TRBV18
J: TRBJ1-2
length: 13
D: TRBD1
CDR3: CASSLGQNYGYTF
DNA: TGTGCCAGCTCACTGGGACAGAACTATGGCTACACCTTC

size: -
V: TRBV14
J: TRBJ1-1
length: 14
D: -
CDR3: CASSMAGLNTEAFF
DNA: TGTGCCAGCAGCATGGCAGGGCTAAACACTGAAGCTTTCTTT

size: -
V: TRBV5-6
J: TRBJ2-2
length: 15
D: -
CDR3: CASSPTTGRTGELFF
DNA: TGTGCCAGCAGCCCGACGACAGGGAGGACCGGGGAGCTGTTTTTT

size: -
V: TRBV7-8
J: TRBJ1-2
length: 13
D: TRBD1
CDR3: CASSLDNRGGYTF
DNA: TGTGCCAGCAGCTTAGACAACAGGGGCGGCTACACCTTC

size: -
V: TRBV5-1
J: TRBJ2-7
length: 15
D: TRBD1
CDR3: CASSRVGTGAHEQYF
DNA: TGCGCCAGCAGCCGGGTGGGGACAGGGGCTCACGAGCAGTACTTC

size: few
V: TRBV30
J: TRBJ2-3
length: 14
D: -
CDR3: CAWSHRESTDTQYF
DNA: TGTGCCTGGAGCCACAGGGAGAGCACAGATACGCAGTATTTT

size: -
V: TRBV10-2
J: TRBJ2-4
length: 17
D: TRBD1
CDR3: CASSVGQGFLVKNIQYF
DNA: TGCGCCAGCAGTGTGGGACAGGGGTTCTTAGTCAAAAACATTCAGTACTTC

size: -
V: TRBV2
J: TRBJ2-1
length: 15
D: -
CDR3: CASGLGGAAGNEQFF
DNA: TGTGCCAGCGGGTTAGGGGGGGCGGCCGGGAATGAGCAGTTCTTC

size: -
V: TRBV11-2
J: TRBJ1-3
length: 15
D: -
CDR3: CASSFSGGLGSTIYF
DNA: TGTGCCAGCAGCTTTTCGGGGGGCCTAGGGAGCACCATATATTTT

size: medium-sized
V: TRBV7-9
J: TRBJ2-7
length: 15
D: TRBD2
CDR3: CASTPGSSGSYEQYF
DNA: TGTGCCAGCACCCCCGGGAGTAGCGGGTCCTACGAGCAGTACTTC

size: -
V: TRBV10-3
J: TRBJ2-1
length: 17
D: TRBD2
CDR3: CATRGGGGLSSYNEQFF
DNA: TGTGCCACCCGGGGCGGCGGGGGGCTTAGCTCCTACAATGAGCAGTTCTTC

size: few
V: TRBV19
J: TRBJ2-2
length: 13
D: -
CDR3: CASRGLGTGELFF
DNA: TGTGCCAGTAGAGGCCTCGGCACCGGGGAGCTGTTTTTT

size: -
V: TRBV11-2
J: TRBJ2-2
length: 17
D: TRBD2
CDR3: CASSLRPATSWSGELFF
DNA: TGTGCCAGCAGCTTAAGGCCGGCGACTAGCTGGTCCGGGGAGCTGTTTTTT

size: -
V: TRBV18
J: TRBJ2-5
length: 14
D: -
CDR3: CASSPRGNAETQYF
DNA: TGTGCCAGCTCACCAAGAGGGAACGCCGAGACCCAGTACTTC

size: few
V: TRBV11-2
J: TRBJ2-4
length: 14
D: TRBD2
CDR3: CASSSTRGTNIQYF
DNA: TGTGCCAGCAGCAGTACGCGGGGGACAAACATTCAGTACTTC

size: -
V: TRBV5-4
J: TRBJ1-1
length: 15
D: TRBD1
CDR3: CASSSPGTGNTEAFF
DNA: TGTGCCAGCAGCTCCCCCGGGACAGGCAACACTGAAGCTTTCTTT

size: once
V: TRBV19
J: TRBJ2-1
length: 16
D: TRBD1
CDR3: CASSISTGALYNEQFF
DNA: TGTGCCAGTAGTATCTCGACAGGGGCTTTGTACAATGAGCAGTTCTTC